These T cell receptor beta chains were read from a single sample in a study of blood T cell repertoires in COVID-19. TCRdb's table, derived via immunoSEQ multiplex PCR, lists solely in-frame clones and lacks some. The repertoire holds hundreds of thousands of clones, 86% seen once, with 3.1% in the top ten. Source material: PBMCs or T cells enriched from blood (not recorded which). All receptors come from a woman in her 50s in a cohort exposed to, infected with or recovered from COVID-19 (not recorded which). Both conserved end residues are part of each CDR3. The D gene is left open where the match is weak. Some rows have no size entry. The others give once, few or many, or a class for an expanded clone.

v_call,d_call,j_call,clone_size,cdr3_nt,cdr3_aa
TRBV4-3,TRBD2,TRBJ2-5,NA,TGCGCCAGTTTTGGGGGGGGAGAGACCCAGTACTTC,CASFGGGETQYF
TRBV7-2,NA,TRBJ1-6,NA,TGTGCCAGCTCGATAGGATATGGGCGGGATTCACCCCTCCACTTT,CASSIGYGRDSPLHF
TRBV11-2,TRBD1,TRBJ1-2,few,TGTGCCAGCAGCTTAGAGGGGGGAGGGACAGGGGAGATCTATGGCTACACCTTC,CASSLEGGGTGEIYGYTF
TRBV7-9,TRBD1,TRBJ1-2,few,TGTGCCAGCGGCGAAGGGGGCGGTTTAAAATTCGGCTACACCTTC,CASGEGGGLKFGYTF
TRBV7-2,NA,TRBJ2-3,once,TGTGCCAGCACTAAGGAGCGACTTCTCGAGGGTGGGCAGTATTTT,CASTKERLLEGGQYF
TRBV2,NA,TRBJ1-2,NA,TGTGCCAGCAGTCCACCGCCGGGACAAACTAACTATGGCTACACCTTC,CASSPPPGQTNYGYTF
TRBV4-2,TRBD1,TRBJ2-6,NA,TGTGCCAGCGGGGACAGGGGACTCTCCGGGGCCAACGTCCTGACTTTC,CASGDRGLSGANVLTF
TRBV7-9,NA,TRBJ2-1,NA,TGTGCCAGCAGCTTAGTCCTTGCAGGGGGGAAGGATGAGCAGTTCTTC,CASSLVLAGGKDEQFF
TRBV2,NA,TRBJ1-1,NA,TGTGCCAGCAGTGTTGACATGAACACTGAAGCTTTCTTT,CASSVDMNTEAFF
TRBV11-3,TRBD1,TRBJ1-5,NA,TGTGCCAGCAGCACAGATCGGCCCGGGACAGGGGCACCCAATCAGCCCCAGCATTTT,CASSTDRPGTGAPNQPQHF
TRBV4-1,NA,TRBJ2-5,NA,TGCGCCAGCAGCCAATCGTGGGCGGGGTCCCAAGAGACCCAGTACTTC,CASSQSWAGSQETQYF
TRBV7-2,TRBD2,TRBJ2-5,NA,TGTGCCAGCAGCCTCCCCGGACTAGCGGGGGTAGAGACCCAGTACTTC,CASSLPGLAGVETQYF
TRBV18,NA,TRBJ1-4,NA,TGTGCCAGCTCCCCGAGACCAGGGAATGAAAAACTGTTTTTT,CASSPRPGNEKLFF
TRBV5-1,TRBD1,TRBJ1-2,NA,TGCGCCAGCAGCCTTAGGGGACAGGGCTATGGCTACACCTTC,CASSLRGQGYGYTF
TRBV6-1,NA,TRBJ2-7,NA,TGTGCCAGCAGTGAAGCGCTTTTGTGGGGTGAGGGCTACGAGCAGTACTTC,CASSEALLWGEGYEQYF
TRBV6-5,NA,TRBJ2-7,NA,TGTGCCAGCAGACTACTCCGGGACTTATCCTACGAGCAGTACTTC,CASRLLRDLSYEQYF
TRBV11-1,TRBD1,TRBJ1-2,once,TGTGCCAGCAGCCCCCGAGCAGGGGGATATGGCTACACCTTC,CASSPRAGGYGYTF
TRBV28,TRBD1,TRBJ2-7,NA,TGTGCCAGCAGTAGAAGACAGGGTACCTTGGGATCCTTCGAGCAGTACTTC,CASSRRQGTLGSFEQYF